The clone carrying this T cell receptor (beta chain) has a handful of counts. Antigen specificity is unknown. Preparing the TCRbeta library involved the use of unique molecular identifiers. TCRdb redid the calling of the PCR reads with MiXCR, one entry per CDR3 protein. The data hold about 830,000 distinct CDR3 sequences, with around 17% observed a single time. The data were taken from a study of T-cell reconstitution after alpha-beta-depleted transplantation in children. The study, taken as a whole, reports: Hyperexpanded clones declined; after one year, newly produced T cells mostly supplied diversity. It was reported that alpha-beta T cells came from several hundred expanded graft clones (about two months after transplant). In some patients, recipient T cells and intrathymic progenitors surviving conditioning explained high day-60 diversity.

This sequence originates from a male patient under 18 who had a stem cell transplant for acute lymphoblastic leukemia, so the T cells may come from the graft donor. Sequencing used PBMCs, mostly from graft donor cells, obtained 360 days after TCRalphabeta/CD19-depleted stem cell transplant.

The CDR3, as DNA: TGTGCCAGCAGCCCGTCCCTAGCGGGCTTACAAGAGACCCAGTACTTC. Translated: CASSPSLAGLQETQYF. The chain has TRBV28 and TRBJ2-5; 8 bases map to TRBD2. This CDR3 has 16 residues. The ends lost 6 bases at V and 2 bases at J; junction bases unmatched: 11. The germline V gene has CDR1 MDHEN and CDR2 SYDVKM. The full variable domain, in which reference TRBV28 and TRBJ2-5 provide the parts outside the CDR3, is DVKVTQSSRYLVKRTGEKVFLECVQDMDHENMFWYRQDPGLGLRLIYFSYDVKMKEKGDIPEGYSVSREKKERFSLILESASTNQTSMYLCASSPSLAGLQETQYFGPGTRLLVL.